This is a list of T cell receptor beta chains from one sample in a study of blood T cell repertoires in COVID-19. TCRdb keeps only in-frame clones here, not all; method: immunoSEQ multiplex PCR. This sample carries 150,000 to 200,000 clones, about 85% of them seen once, and the ten largest clones take roughly 21%. Material: peripheral blood. Receptors originate from a man aged 55 to 70 with active or convalescent COVID-19. Each CDR3 is given with its conserved first and last residue. Fields, in order: CDR3 length, clone size, D gene, V gene, J gene, CDR3 protein, CDR3 DNA. The D gene is left open where the match is weak. Where a row states a size, it is once, few, many or the class of an expanded clone; other rows omit it.

16	NA	TRBD2	TRBV10-3	TRBJ2-7	CAISGLAGGAQYEQYF	TGTGCCATCAGTGGGCTAGCGGGGGGCGCCCAGTACGAGCAGTACTTC
14	NA	NA	TRBV7-9	TRBJ1-1	CASSATGRGTEAFF	TGTGCCAGCAGCGCAACAGGGCGGGGGACTGAAGCTTTCTTT
14	NA	NA	TRBV5-1	TRBJ2-5	CASSFFGFQETQYF	TGCGCCAGCAGCTTTTTCGGGTTCCAAGAGACCCAGTACTTC
15	NA	TRBD1	TRBV5-6	TRBJ2-1	CASSLGQDPYNEQFF	TGTGCCAGCAGTCTAGGACAGGACCCCTACAATGAGCAGTTCTTC
14	once	NA	TRBV19	TRBJ1-1	CASSILSLNTEAFF	TGTGCCAGTAGTATCCTCTCCCTGAACACTGAAGCTTTCTTT
16	NA	TRBD1	TRBV6-6	TRBJ2-7	CASNSRIGQGDGEQYF	TGTGCCAGCAATTCTCGAATAGGACAGGGGGATGGCGAGCAGTACTTC
14	NA	NA	TRBV5-4	TRBJ2-5	CASSLITSRETQYF	TGTGCCAGCAGCTTGATAACTAGTCGAGAGACCCAGTACTTC
13	NA	NA	TRBV7-9	TRBJ2-1	CASSYRGNNEQFF	TGTGCCAGCAGCTACCGGGGAAACAATGAGCAGTTCTTC
16	once	TRBD2	TRBV5-1	TRBJ2-3	CASSPRGLASTDTQYF	TGCGCCAGCAGCCCCCGCGGACTAGCTAGCACAGATACGCAGTATTTT
14	NA	TRBD1	TRBV7-3	TRBJ2-3	CASSGTGGTDTQYF	TGTGCCAGCAGCGGGACAGGGGGGACAGATACGCAGTATTTT
15	NA	TRBD1	TRBV3-1/TRBV3-2	TRBJ2-1	CASSRDRGSYNEQFF	TGTGCCAGCAGCCGCGACAGGGGAAGCTACAATGAGCAGTTCTTC
13	once	TRBD1	TRBV5-1	TRBJ2-5	CASFGQAQETQYF	TGCGCCAGCTTCGGACAGGCGCAAGAGACCCAGTACTTC
15	once	NA	TRBV3-1/TRBV3-2	TRBJ1-1	CASSQSAGRNTEAFF	TGTGCCAGCAGCCAAAGTGCAGGCCGGAACACTGAAGCTTTCTTT
20	NA	TRBD2	TRBV4-2	TRBJ2-1	CASSQDPTSGVSSSYNEQFF	TGTGCCAGCAGCCAAGATCCGACTAGCGGGGTTTCGAGCTCCTACAATGAGCAGTTCTTC
20	NA	TRBD2	TRBV30	TRBJ2-1	CAWSPSPGLAGGGSYNEQFF	TGTGCCTGGAGTCCCTCGCCGGGACTAGCGGGGGGGGGTTCCTACAATGAGCAGTTCTTC
16	NA	TRBD1	TRBV4-1	TRBJ1-2	CASSQGTGGKGYGYTF	TGCGCCAGCAGCCAGGGGACAGGGGGCAAAGGCTATGGCTACACCTTC
15	NA	NA	TRBV6-5	TRBJ1-5	CASSSGAAGNQPQHF	TGTGCCAGCAGTTCCGGGGCGGCGGGGAATCAGCCCCAGCATTTT
15	NA	NA	TRBV2	TRBJ1-1	CASSEQGSMNTEAFF	TGTGCCAGCAGTGAACAGGGCAGTATGAACACTGAAGCTTTCTTT
15	NA	TRBD2	TRBV18	TRBJ2-3	CASSALAGNTDTQYF	TGTGCCAGCTCGGCACTAGCGGGGAACACAGATACGCAGTATTTT
17	NA	TRBD1	TRBV5-1	TRBJ2-7	CASSLNFLGTGAYEQYF	TGCGCCAGCAGCTTGAACTTCTTAGGGACAGGGGCCTACGAGCAGTACTTC
16	NA	TRBD2	TRBV9	TRBJ2-2	CASSILAGANTGELFF	TGTGCCAGCAGCATCTTAGCGGGGGCGAACACCGGGGAGCTGTTTTTT
17	NA	TRBD1	TRBV18	TRBJ1-4	CASSQGTGDPTNEKLFF	TGTGCCAGCTCACAGGGGACAGGGGATCCAACTAATGAAAAACTGTTTTTT
15	NA	TRBD1	TRBV4-1	TRBJ1-1	CASSQFDRDATEAFF	TGCGCCAGCAGCCAATTTGACAGGGACGCCACTGAAGCTTTCTTT
16	NA	TRBD2	TRBV4-1	TRBJ2-1	CASSQLMAGGRNEQFF	TGCGCCAGCAGCCAACTGATGGCGGGGGGTCGGAATGAGCAGTTCTTC
15	NA	TRBD2	TRBV12-5	TRBJ2-1	CASGPRGGAYNEQFF	TGTGCTAGTGGTCCCCGGGGGGGGGCCTACAATGAGCAGTTCTTC
14	once	TRBD1	TRBV14	TRBJ1-2	CASSQGDSSGGYTF	TGTGCCAGCAGCCAGGGGGACAGTTCAGGTGGCTACACCTTC
17	NA	TRBD1	TRBV28	TRBJ1-2	CASSSPGQGRGVGGYTF	TGTGCCAGCAGTTCCCCGGGACAGGGGAGGGGGGTAGGAGGCTACACCTTC
15	NA	NA	TRBV6-5	TRBJ1-6	CASIRQISDNSPLHF	TGTGCCAGCATTCGACAGATCTCCGATAATTCACCCCTCCACTTT
15	once	NA	TRBV3-1/TRBV3-2	TRBJ2-6	CASSLPGAGANVLTF	TGTGCCAGCAGCCTACCAGGGGCTGGGGCCAACGTCCTGACTTTC
13	NA	NA	TRBV5-1	TRBJ2-3	CASSGLLTDTQYF	TGCGCCAGCAGCGGACTCCTCACAGATACGCAGTATTTT
16	NA	TRBD2	TRBV7-8	TRBJ2-3	CASSPRTSGSTDTQYF	TGTGCCAGCAGCCCTAGGACTAGCGGCAGCACAGATACGCAGTATTTT
14	NA	TRBD2	TRBV10-3	TRBJ2-7	CAISESGGEGEQYF	TGTGCCATCAGTGAGTCCGGAGGGGAGGGCGAGCAGTACTTC
16	NA	NA	TRBV7-9	TRBJ1-5	CASSPGIMAGNQPQHF	TGTGCCAGCAGCCCCGGGATCATGGCGGGCAATCAGCCCCAGCATTTT
15	NA	TRBD1	TRBV5-1	TRBJ2-3	CASSRDSPRTDTQYF	TGCGCCAGCAGCAGGGACAGCCCGCGCACAGATACGCAGTATTTT
14	NA	NA	TRBV6-5	TRBJ1-5	CASSSDRPDQPQHF	TGTGCCAGCAGCAGCGACCGGCCGGATCAGCCCCAGCATTTT
15	NA	NA	TRBV18	TRBJ1-4	CASSPLQGNNEKLFF	TGTGCCAGCTCACCGCTGCAGGGCAATAATGAAAAACTGTTTTTT
14	NA	NA	TRBV5-6	TRBJ2-3	CASSLRSGPDTQYF	TGTGCCAGCAGCTTGAGGTCAGGGCCAGATACGCAGTATTTT
13	few	NA	TRBV10-3	TRBJ1-1	CAIRERQLTEAFF	TGTGCCATCAGAGAAAGACAGCTTACTGAAGCTTTCTTT
16	few	NA	TRBV6-1	TRBJ2-2	CASSEGPGQNTGELFF	TGTGCCAGCAGTGAAGGCCCGGGACAGAACACCGGGGAGCTGTTTTTT
14	once	TRBD1	TRBV6-5	TRBJ1-5	CASSPGTVVSPQHF	TGTGCCAGCAGCCCCGGGACAGTCGTCTCGCCCCAGCATTTT
16	NA	NA	TRBV6-5	TRBJ2-7	CASSYSGARSPYEQYF	TGTGCCAGCAGTTACTCGGGGGCAAGGAGTCCCTACGAGCAGTACTTC
12	NA	NA	TRBV12-3/TRBV12-4	TRBJ1-2	CASSYEIYGYTF	TGTGCCAGCAGTTATGAGATCTATGGCTACACCTTC
17	NA	NA	TRBV5-1	TRBJ2-6	CASSLAIQGSGANVLTF	TGCGCCAGCAGCTTGGCAATACAGGGCTCTGGGGCCAACGTCCTGACTTTC
14	NA	NA	TRBV27	TRBJ1-4	CASSRIQAGEKLFF	TGTGCCAGCAGTCGCATCCAGGCAGGGGAAAAACTGTTTTTT
13	NA	NA	TRBV29-1	TRBJ1-1	CSAMTGQNTEAFF	TGCAGCGCTATGACAGGACAGAACACTGAAGCTTTCTTT
18	NA	TRBD2	TRBV4-1	TRBJ2-3	CASSSRTSGGLDTDTQYF	TGCGCCAGCAGCTCTCGGACTAGCGGGGGACTCGACACAGATACGCAGTATTTT
16	NA	NA	TRBV19	TRBJ1-6	CASSISVAGWDSPLHF	TGTGCCAGTAGTATTTCGGTGGCAGGGTGGGATTCACCCCTCCACTTT
12	NA	NA	TRBV6-5	TRBJ2-1	CASTVPGNEQFF	TGTGCCAGCACCGTCCCAGGGAATGAGCAGTTCTTC
14	NA	TRBD2	TRBV27	TRBJ2-5	CASSRGGAGETQYF	TGTGCCAGCAGCCGCGGGGGGGCGGGAGAGACCCAGTACTTC